The 14 T cell receptor beta chains below all came from one sample that was sequenced in a study of cytomegalovirus exposure and HLA in healthy donors. PCR employed 60 Vbeta and 13 Jbeta primers. The repertoire was sequenced with immunoSEQ multiplex PCR; TCRdb's copy has only in-frame clones and lacks some. The sample lists under 150,000 clones, 73% occurring once. The sequenced material came from PBMCs. These receptors all come from a human donor in good health.

This clone was detected only a few times. The chain uses TRBV25-1 and TRBJ1-1, with TRBD1 identical over 7 bases. V dropped 3 bases and J dropped 3; count of bases not matched to a gene: 10. This CDR3 has 16 amino acids. CDR1 is MGHDK and CDR2 is SYGVNS in the germline V gene. In nucleotides, the CDR3 is TGTGCCAGCAGTGAGGGAGGCAGGGGGAGGCACACTGAAGCTTTCTTT. It codes for CASSEGGRGRHTEAFF.

The V gene is TRBV6-5, the J gene TRBJ2-7; 7 bases map to TRBD1. V lost 5 bases, J lost 3 bases, and 4 bases stayed unmatched. Per the germline V gene, CDR1 is MNHEY and CDR2 is SVGAGI. There are 13 residues in the CDR3. For the CDR3, the DNA is TGTGCCAGCAGTCCGGGACAGAGCTACGAGCAGTACTTC. Translation gives CASSPGQSYEQYF.

This sequence joins TRBV19 and TRBJ2-3, with 9 bases lining up with TRBD1. V gave up 7 bases and J gave up 5 bases; unmatched junction bases: 10. CDR3 length: 15 residues. CDR1 and CDR2 (germline): LNHDA, SQIVND (reference sequence). The CDR3 here is CASTPRDRVGDTQYF. As DNA, the CDR3 is TGTGCCAGTACTCCCCGGGACAGGGTTGGAGATACGCAGTATTTT.

Turning to this clone: Other DNA sequences in the same sample also yield this CDR3. The V gene is TRBV15, the J gene TRBJ1-3; tentative D call: TRBD1 (5 bases). Germline values: CDR1 LNHNV, CDR2 YYDKDF (reference sequence). Trimming shortened V by 3 bases and J by 0 bases, and 9 bases separated the two germline ends. The CDR3 length is 15 residues. CDR3 region: CATSRDRGSGNTIYF. CDR3 DNA: TGTGCCACCAGCAGGGATAGGGGCTCTGGAAACACCATATATTTT.

The rearrangement uses TRBV2 and TRBJ2-5; D possibly corresponds to TRBD2 (6 bases). CDR3 length equals 13 residues. Germline V gene data show CDR1 as SNHLY and CDR2 as FYNNEI. Deletions cut 6 bases from V and 5 bases from J, with 13 bases between. The CDR3 DNA reads TGTGCCAGCAGCAGACTAGGGGATGAGACCCAGTACTTC. Translating gives CASSRLGDETQYF.

The V gene is TRBV1, the J gene TRBJ2-7; TRBD1 reflects the table's D call only, with no check against the DNA. TRBV1 is flagged as a pseudogene. This CDR3 is built from 12 residues. The CDR3 spells CTSSPDRNEQYF. The DNA for the CDR3 is TGCACCAGCAGCCCGGACAGGAACGAGCAGTACTTC.

This clone has just a few counts. The V gene is TRBV5-6, the J gene TRBJ2-3, with D maybe TRBD2 (5 bases). The germline gives CDR1 SGHDT, CDR2 YYEEEE. This CDR3 region has 13 residues. The V and J ends lost 4 bases and 4 bases respectively, with 10 bases between them. CDR3 nucleotides: TGTGCCAGCAGCATACTAGTTTCAGATACGCAGTATTTT. Translating gives CASSILVSDTQYF.

CDR3 sequence reads: CSVGQGAGTQYF. The DNA for the CDR3 is TGCAGCGTGGGACAGGGGGCCGGGACCCAGTACTTC. The chain has TRBV29-1 and TRBJ2-5; 12 bases line up with TRBD1. The CDR3 has 12 residues. Germline V CDR1 and CDR2: SQVTM, ANQGSEA. V lost 6 bases and J lost 7; bases outside the gene matches: 3.

In this sample, this clone turned up a few times. The V call is TRBV15, the J call TRBJ1-1; the D gene is possibly TRBD1 (5 bases). Between the trimmed V and J ends, which lost 0 bases and 0 bases, there was a span of 5 bases. Germline V gene data show CDR1 as LNHNV and CDR2 as YYDKDF (reference sequence). The CDR3 is 14 amino acids. The CDR3 reads CATSRDRVNTEAFF. CDR3 coding DNA: TGTGCCACCAGCAGAGACAGGGTGAACACTGAAGCTTTCTTT. The whole variable domain, filled in from reference TRBV15 and TRBJ1-1, reads DAMVIQNPRYQVTQFGKPVTLSCSQTLNHNVMYWYQQKSSQAPKLLFHYYDKDFNNEADTPDNFQSRRPNTSFCFLDIRSPGLGDTAMYLCATSRDRVNTEAFFGQGTRLTVV.

This chain connects TRBV10-3 to TRBJ2-3; weak D call: TRBD1 (6 bases). The V end was cut by 3 bases, the J end by 3 bases, with 7 bases between. This CDR3 has 13 amino acids. Germline values: CDR1 ENHRY, CDR2 SYGVKD. The CDR3 bases are TGTGCCATCAGTGAAGGGGGAACAGATACGCAGTATTTT. The encoded protein is CAISEGGTDTQYF.

The genes are TRBV7-9 and TRBJ2-7, with a possible D match to TRBD1 (7 bases). Germline V gene lookup returns CDR1 SEHNR and CDR2 FQNEAQ (reference sequence). The CDR3 covers 12 residues. Trimming left V 10 bases short and J 6 bases short, with 16 bases between. The CDR3 coding sequence is TGTGCCACCGGCGGGACAGAGGCCGAGCAGTACTTC. Translated, it gives CATGGTEAEQYF.

J is TRBJ1-5 and V is TRBV18, with 9 bases fitting TRBD1. Germline assignment: CDR1 KGHSH and CDR2 LQKENI. CDR3 size: 15 residues. Trimming took 6 bases from V and 5 from J; bases not matched to a gene: 8. The CDR3 region has the DNA TGTGCCAGCTCGTCCGGGACAGGGTCCGATCAGCCCCAGCATTTT. This codes for CASSSGTGSDQPQHF.

This chain links TRBV19 with TRBJ2-1; no clear D. Trimming removed 5 bases at V and 0 bases at J, with 8 bases between. The CDR3 runs 14 residues. The germline gives CDR1 LNHDA, CDR2 SQIVND (reference sequence). The DNA for the CDR3 is TGTGCCAGTAGTCTTCCCAGCTCCTACAATGAGCAGTTCTTC. It is translated as CASSLPSSYNEQFF.

The chain couples TRBV6-6 to TRBJ1-1, with D possibly matching TRBD1 (5 bases). This CDR3 has 14 amino acids. Germline V CDR1 and CDR2: MNHNY, SVGAGI (reference sequence). Between the trimmed V and J ends, which lost 2 bases and 6 bases, there was a span of 13 bases. CDR3 DNA: TGTGCCAGCAGTTACAGGGGTGTTAGTTCTGAAGCTTTCTTT. It specifies CASSYRGVSSEAFF.